The 15 T cell receptor beta chains below were found in one sample sequenced in a study of cytomegalovirus exposure and HLA in healthy donors. The primer mix had 60 Vbeta and 13 Jbeta primers. TCRdb's table, derived via immunoSEQ multiplex PCR, lists solely in-frame clones and lacks some. This table holds around 130,000 clones, just over 65% found once. The sequenced sample was PBMCs. The source is an older woman in good health and CMV-seronegative.

J is TRBJ2-2 and V is TRBV18, with TRBD2 as a possible D gene (6 bases). CDR1 and CDR2 (germline): KGHSH, LQKENI. This CDR3 region has 14 residues. Trimming left V 5 bases short and J 6 bases short, with 13 bases between. This chain's CDR3 is CASSETGVAGELFF. In DNA form, the CDR3 reads TGTGCCAGCTCAGAGACGGGAGTGGCCGGGGAGCTGTTTTTT.

The rearrangement uses TRBV7-9 and TRBJ2-4; D is uncertain. Trimming removed 4 bases at V and 0 bases at J, with 4 bases between. This CDR3 region has 13 residues. From germline, CDR1 is SEHNR and CDR2 FQNEAQ (reference sequence). The CDR3 coding sequence is TGTGCCAGCAGCTCTGTAGCCAAAAACATTCAGTACTTC. Amino acids: CASSSVAKNIQYF.

This clone was seen a single time. CDR3 in DNA: TGTGCCAGCAGCTTAACCCGGGGTAACACTGAAGCTTTCTTT. The encoded protein is CASSLTRGNTEAFF. V is TRBV7-3 and J is TRBJ1-1; D is undetermined. The V gene lost 0 bases and the J gene lost 2 bases, with 7 bases spanning the gap. Germline loops: CDR1 SGHTA, CDR2 FQGTGA. The CDR3 loop spans 14 amino acids. Together with reference TRBV7-3 and TRBJ1-1, the CDR3 gives the full variable domain: GAGVSQTPSNKVTEKGKYVELRCDPISGHTALYWYRQSLGQGPEFLIYFQGTGAADDSGLPNDRFFAVRPEGSVSTLKIQRTERGDSAVYLCASSLTRGNTEAFFGQGTRLTVV.

V is TRBV7-6 and J is TRBJ2-3; possible D gene TRBD1, 6 bases. The CDR3 is 14 residues long. The V and J ends lost 1 base and 4 bases respectively, with 9 bases between them. Germline CDR1 reads SGHVS; CDR2 reads FNYEAQ. The chain's CDR3 is CASSLVGGPDTQYF. For the CDR3, the DNA is TGTGCCAGCAGCTTAGTAGGGGGACCAGATACGCAGTATTTT.

This chain connects TRBV29-1 to TRBJ2-5, with TRBD2 as a possible D gene (5 bases). Trimming took off 5 bases at V and 1 base at J, with 20 bases between the two ends. Germline V gene sequence: CDR1 SQVTM, CDR2 ANQGSEA. The length of the CDR3 is 16 residues. CDR3 loop: CSVKDRVSAFQETQYF. CDR3 DNA: TGCAGCGTTAAGGATCGGGTTAGCGCCTTCCAAGAGACCCAGTACTTC.

This sequence joins TRBV4-1 and TRBJ1-2; D is uncertain. The CDR3 contains 14 residues. The germline V gene encodes CDR1 MGHRA and CDR2 YSYEKL. V lost 0 bases and J 4 bases, leaving 9 bases between the germline ends. CDR3 residues: CASSQDSGLYGYTF. CDR3 coding DNA: TGCGCCAGCAGCCAAGATTCAGGCCTCTATGGCTACACCTTC.

The chain is built from TRBV5-8 and TRBJ2-1, with TRBD2 identical over 10 bases. Unmatched junction bases numbered 9, after V lost 5 bases and J lost 7 bases. The germline V gene has CDR1 SGHTS and CDR2 YDEGEE. The CDR3 contains 15 residues. The CDR3 spells CASRASGGALNEQFF. CDR3 sequence (DNA): TGTGCCAGCAGGGCAAGCGGGGGGGCATTAAATGAGCAGTTCTTC.

This chain connects TRBV7-9 to TRBJ2-6; D might be TRBD2 (5 bases). Trimming took off 2 bases at V and 2 bases at J, with 7 bases between the two ends. In germline, CDR1 is SEHNR, CDR2 FQNEAQ (reference sequence). The CDR3 loop spans 15 amino acids. The CDR3 is CASSLSGAGANVLTF. In nucleotides, the CDR3 is TGTGCCAGCAGCTTATCCGGGGCTGGGGCCAACGTCCTGACTTTC.

V gene TRBV9 combines with J gene TRBJ2-2; D ambiguous. V was trimmed by 3 bases and J by 7 bases, leaving 13 bases between them. Germline CDR1 reads SGDLS; CDR2 reads YYNGEE. The CDR3 has 14 residues. The DNA of the CDR3 is TGTGCCAGCAGCGCGGTCGACATTCTCGGGGAGCTGTTTTTT. Its translation is CASSAVDILGELFF.

The chain has TRBV10-3 and TRBJ2-1; 7 bases map to TRBD1. CDR3 length: 14 residues. Germline CDR1 and CDR2: ENHRY and SYGVKD. With V trimmed by 3 bases and J by 10 bases, 9 bases remained unmatched. CDR3 nucleotide sequence: TGTGCCATCAGTGACCCGAGACAGGGTCCCGAGCAGTTCTTC. Translated: CAISDPRQGPEQFF.

This clone was detected only a few times. This sequence joins TRBV5-1 and TRBJ2-7; 9 bases map to TRBD1. Unmatched junction bases numbered 9, after V lost 5 bases and J lost 6 bases. The CDR3 extends over 14 amino acids. Looked up from germline, CDR1 is SGHRS and CDR2 is YFSETQ. This chain's CDR3 is CASRFGTGFGEQYF. CDR3 sequence (DNA): TGCGCCAGCAGATTCGGGACAGGGTTTGGCGAGCAGTACTTC.

J is TRBJ2-1 and V is TRBV5-1; 10 nucleotides agree with TRBD2. Germline V gene data show CDR1 as SGHRS and CDR2 as YFSETQ. The V gene end was trimmed by 0 bases and the J gene end by 5 bases; junction bases not matched to a gene: 5. The CDR3 consists of 16 residues. Written as DNA, the CDR3 is TGCGCCAGCAGCTTGGTTACTAGCGGGGCGAACAATGAGCAGTTCTTC. Amino acids: CASSLVTSGANNEQFF.

The V gene is TRBV7-3, the J gene TRBJ1-1, with a possible D match to TRBD1 (6 bases). Germline CDR1 is SGHTA and CDR2 is FQGTGA. Trimming took off 5 bases at V and 2 bases at J, with 12 bases between the two ends. The CDR3 is made up of 14 amino acids. CDR3 DNA: TGTGCCAGCAGCCAATCGGGACACAACACTGAAGCTTTCTTT. This encodes CASSQSGHNTEAFF.

The chain recombines TRBV5-1 with TRBJ2-5; no definite D call. CDR3 size: 12 residues. Looked up from germline, CDR1 is SGHRS and CDR2 is YFSETQ. V was trimmed by 0 bases and J by 5 bases, leaving 5 bases between them. CDR3 amino acids: CASSLARETQYF. CDR3 nucleotide sequence: TGCGCCAGCAGCTTGGCCCGGGAGACCCAGTACTTC.

V is TRBV6-5 and J is TRBJ2-3; 10 bases line up with TRBD2. The J segment lost 4 bases and the V segment lost 7 bases, leaving 5 bases of the junction unmatched. This CDR3 spans 14 amino acids. CDR1 is MNHEY and CDR2 is SVGAGI in the germline V gene. Written as DNA, the CDR3 is TGTGCCAGCAACCGAGCGGGAGGGCCAGATACGCAGTATTTT. Protein: CASNRAGGPDTQYF.